The rows below give T cell receptor beta chains drawn from one sample of a study of OX40 agonist ivuxolimab in advanced cancers. The protocol was immunoSEQ multiplex PCR, while the TCRdb copy is restricted to in-frame clones and leaves out a portion. The sample gives about 26,000 clones, more than 75% of which show up once; more than 20% is in the top ten. This material consisted of CD4+ or CD8+ T cells sorted from blood, taken in a trial of the OX40 agonist ivuxolimab. These TCRs come from an adult with an advanced solid tumor such as melanoma, head and neck, liver or kidney cancer. Both conserved end residues are part of each CDR3. The order of the fields is clone size, CDR3 length, D gene, V gene, J gene, CDR3 DNA, CDR3 protein. A D gene is named only where the DNA matches it firmly. Not all rows give a size; the values are once, few, many and, for expanded clones, a class.

abundance: once
len: 14
d_gene: .
v_gene: TRBV21-1
j_gene: TRBJ2-2
CDR3nt: TGTGCCAGCAGCATGAGCGGAGAGACCGGGGAGCTGTTTTTT
CDR3aa: CASSMSGETGELFF

abundance: .
len: 14
d_gene: TRBD2
v_gene: TRBV29-1
j_gene: TRBJ2-1
CDR3nt: TGCAGCGTTACCGGGACTAGCAGTAACAATGAGCAGTTCTTC
CDR3aa: CSVTGTSSNNEQFF

abundance: once
len: 14
d_gene: .
v_gene: TRBV9
j_gene: TRBJ2-6
CDR3nt: TGTGCCAGCAGCGCCCCCCCTGGGGCCAACGTCCTGACTTTC
CDR3aa: CASSAPPGANVLTF

abundance: .
len: 13
d_gene: .
v_gene: TRBV27
j_gene: TRBJ2-2
CDR3nt: TGTGCCAGCAGTCCCTGGACGTCGGGGGAGCTGTTTTTT
CDR3aa: CASSPWTSGELFF

abundance: .
len: 15
d_gene: .
v_gene: TRBV7-2
j_gene: TRBJ2-1
CDR3nt: TGTGCCAGCGGGGGGAACCGGGACCTCGTCAATGAGCAGTTCTTC
CDR3aa: CASGGNRDLVNEQFF

abundance: .
len: 13
d_gene: .
v_gene: TRBV6-5
j_gene: TRBJ1-1
CDR3nt: TGTGCCAGCAGACCCAGAGGGAACACTGAAGCTTTCTTT
CDR3aa: CASRPRGNTEAFF

abundance: .
len: 16
d_gene: .
v_gene: TRBV7-6
j_gene: TRBJ2-1
CDR3nt: TGTGCCAGCAGCTTAGCGGGTAGGAGCTCCTACAATGAGCAGTTCTTC
CDR3aa: CASSLAGRSSYNEQFF

abundance: .
len: 16
d_gene: .
v_gene: TRBV14
j_gene: TRBJ2-2
CDR3nt: TGTGCCAGCAGCCATGAAACGCCCTTAGGGGCCGGGGAGCTGTTTTTT
CDR3aa: CASSHETPLGAGELFF

abundance: .
len: 15
d_gene: TRBD2
v_gene: TRBV7-9
j_gene: TRBJ2-7
CDR3nt: TGTGCCAGCAGCGGGGGAGGGGAGGACCTCTACGAGCAGTACTTC
CDR3aa: CASSGGGEDLYEQYF

abundance: .
len: 13
d_gene: .
v_gene: TRBV6-4
j_gene: TRBJ1-5
CDR3nt: TGTGCCAGCAGTACGACTAGCAATCAGCCCCAGCATTTT
CDR3aa: CASSTTSNQPQHF

abundance: few
len: 16
d_gene: TRBD2
v_gene: TRBV9
j_gene: TRBJ2-7
CDR3nt: TGTGCCAGCAGCGTATCCGGGACTAGCGTCTATTACGAGCAGTACTTC
CDR3aa: CASSVSGTSVYYEQYF

abundance: .
len: 14
d_gene: TRBD2
v_gene: TRBV29-1
j_gene: TRBJ2-1
CDR3nt: TGCAGCGCAGAATGGACGGGAGGGTACAATGAGCAGTTCTTC
CDR3aa: CSAEWTGGYNEQFF

abundance: .
len: 16
d_gene: .
v_gene: TRBV7-9
j_gene: TRBJ1-1
CDR3nt: TGTGCCAGCAGCTCTGATACAGAGACCTTCGGCACTGAAGCTTTCTTT
CDR3aa: CASSSDTETFGTEAFF

abundance: .
len: 13
d_gene: .
v_gene: TRBV6-5
j_gene: TRBJ2-5
CDR3nt: TGTGCCAGCAGTTTGACAGCTCTACAGACCCAGTACTTC
CDR3aa: CASSLTALQTQYF

abundance: few
len: 13
d_gene: .
v_gene: TRBV5-3
j_gene: TRBJ2-7
CDR3nt: TGTGCCACCGAAGACAGGCTTTCATACGAGCAGTACTTC
CDR3aa: CATEDRLSYEQYF

abundance: .
len: 16
d_gene: TRBD1
v_gene: TRBV5-1
j_gene: TRBJ2-6
CDR3nt: TGCGCCAGCATCGGGACAGGATTCTCTGGGGCCAACGTCCTGACTTTC
CDR3aa: CASIGTGFSGANVLTF

abundance: .
len: 13
d_gene: .
v_gene: TRBV29-1
j_gene: TRBJ2-3
CDR3nt: TGCAGCGTTTGGGGCACTAGCACAGATACGCAGTATTTT
CDR3aa: CSVWGTSTDTQYF

abundance: many
len: 12
d_gene: .
v_gene: TRBV19
j_gene: TRBJ2-5
CDR3nt: TGTGCCAGTAGTATAGGGACGGAGACCCAGTACTTC
CDR3aa: CASSIGTETQYF

abundance: .
len: 15
d_gene: .
v_gene: TRBV5-8
j_gene: TRBJ2-1
CDR3nt: TGTGCCAGCGGCACCGGACAAGCAGCTAGCAATGAGCAGTTCTTC
CDR3aa: CASGTGQAASNEQFF

abundance: .
len: 14
d_gene: .
v_gene: TRBV19
j_gene: TRBJ1-1
CDR3nt: TGTGCCAGTAGGATACAGGGATTGAACACTGAAGCTTTCTTT
CDR3aa: CASRIQGLNTEAFF

abundance: few
len: 14
d_gene: .
v_gene: TRBV7-3
j_gene: TRBJ1-5
CDR3nt: TGTGCCAGCAGCCCCTCCTCCAGATTTCAGCCCCAGCATTTT
CDR3aa: CASSPSSRFQPQHF